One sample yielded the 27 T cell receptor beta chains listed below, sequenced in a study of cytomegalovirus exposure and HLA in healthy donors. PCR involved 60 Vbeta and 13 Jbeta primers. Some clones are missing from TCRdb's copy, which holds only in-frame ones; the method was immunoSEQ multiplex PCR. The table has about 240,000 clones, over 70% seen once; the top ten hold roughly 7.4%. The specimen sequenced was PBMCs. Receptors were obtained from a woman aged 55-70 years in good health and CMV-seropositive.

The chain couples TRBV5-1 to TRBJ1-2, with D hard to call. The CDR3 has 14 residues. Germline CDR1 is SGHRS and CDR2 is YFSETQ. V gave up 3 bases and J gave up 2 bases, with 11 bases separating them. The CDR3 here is CASSSNRGNYGYTF. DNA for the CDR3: TGCGCCAGCAGCTCCAACCGAGGAAACTATGGCTACACCTTC.

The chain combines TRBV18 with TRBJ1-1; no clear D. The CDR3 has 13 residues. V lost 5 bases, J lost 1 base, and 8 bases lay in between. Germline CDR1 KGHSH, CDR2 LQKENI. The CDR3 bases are TGTGCCAGCTCAACAGACACGAACACTGAAGCTTTCTTT. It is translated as CASSTDTNTEAFF. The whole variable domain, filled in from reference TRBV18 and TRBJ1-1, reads NAGVMQNPRHLVRRRGQEARLRCSPMKGHSHVYWYRQLPEEGLKFMVYLQKENIIDESGMPKERFSAEFPKEGPSILRIQQVVRGDSAAYFCASSTDTNTEAFFGQGTRLTVV.

As DNA, the CDR3 is TGTGCCAGCACCCAGGGGTCCCTACTCACTGAAGCTTTCTTT. The encoded protein is CASTQGSLLTEAFF. V gene TRBV9 combines with J gene TRBJ1-1, with a possible D match to TRBD1 (6 bases). Germline V gives CDR1 SGDLS, CDR2 YYNGEE. The CDR3 runs 14 residues. The germline V and J ends were trimmed by 6 bases and 4 bases, with 16 bases remaining between them. Using reference TRBV9 and TRBJ1-1 for the parts outside the CDR3, the full variable domain is DSGVTQTPKHLITATGQRVTLRCSPRSGDLSVYWYQQSLDQGLQFLIQYYNGEERAKGNILERFSAQQFPDLHSELNLSSLELGDSALYFCASTQGSLLTEAFFGQGTRLTVV.

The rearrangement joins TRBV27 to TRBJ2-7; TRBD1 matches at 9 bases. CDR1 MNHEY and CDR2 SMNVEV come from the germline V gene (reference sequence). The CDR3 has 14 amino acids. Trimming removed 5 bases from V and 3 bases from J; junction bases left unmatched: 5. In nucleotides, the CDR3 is TGTGCCAGCAGTCCCAGACAGGGGGTCTACGAGCAGTACTTC. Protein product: CASSPRQGVYEQYF.

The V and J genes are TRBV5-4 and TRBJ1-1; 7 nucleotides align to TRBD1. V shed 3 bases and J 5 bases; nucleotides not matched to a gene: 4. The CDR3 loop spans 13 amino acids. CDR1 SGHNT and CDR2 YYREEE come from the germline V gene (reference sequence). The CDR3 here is CASSSGGRTEAFF. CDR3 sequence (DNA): TGTGCCAGCAGCTCAGGGGGGAGGACTGAAGCTTTCTTT.

CDR3 coding DNA: TGCGCCAGCAGCCAGCCTAGGGGAACGCAGTATTTT. As protein: CASSQPRGTQYF. The rearrangement joins TRBV4-1 to TRBJ2-3; D may be TRBD1 (5 bases). Trimming removed 3 bases from V and 9 bases from J, with 10 bases in between. The CDR3 sequence is 12 residues long. The germline gives CDR1 MGHRA, CDR2 YSYEKL.

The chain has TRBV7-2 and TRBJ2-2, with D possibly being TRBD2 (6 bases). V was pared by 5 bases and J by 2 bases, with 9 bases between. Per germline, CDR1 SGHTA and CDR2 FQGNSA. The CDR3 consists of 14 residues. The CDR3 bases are TGTGCCAGCAGCGCCGGACTAAACACCGGGGAGCTGTTTTTT. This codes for CASSAGLNTGELFF. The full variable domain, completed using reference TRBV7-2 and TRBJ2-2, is GAGVSQSPSNKVTEKGKDVELRCDPISGHTALYWYRQSLGQGLEFLIYFQGNSAPDKSGLPSDRFSAERTGGSVSTLTIQRTQQEDSAVYLCASSAGLNTGELFFGEGSRLTVL.

In DNA, the CDR3 is TGTGCCAGCAGACCCAAGGGCGGGAGTGACCTTCAAGAGACCCAGTACTTC. Its translation: CASRPKGGSDLQETQYF. The V gene is TRBV6-7, the J gene TRBJ2-5, with TRBD2 matching 7 bases. TRBV6-7 carries the ORF label, with uncertain function. V was clipped by 6 bases and J by 2 bases; unmatched bases: 15. The CDR3 runs 17 residues.

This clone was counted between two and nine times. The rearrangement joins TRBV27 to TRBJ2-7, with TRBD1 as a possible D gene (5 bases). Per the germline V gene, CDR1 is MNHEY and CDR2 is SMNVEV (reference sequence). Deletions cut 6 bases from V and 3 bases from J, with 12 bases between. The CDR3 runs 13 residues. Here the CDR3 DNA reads TGTGCCAGCAGATCCCTAAGGGGCTACGAGCAGTACTTC. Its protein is CASRSLRGYEQYF.

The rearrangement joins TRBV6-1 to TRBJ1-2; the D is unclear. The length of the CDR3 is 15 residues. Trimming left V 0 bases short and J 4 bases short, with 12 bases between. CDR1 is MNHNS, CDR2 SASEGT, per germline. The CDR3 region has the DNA TGTGCCAGCAGTGAAGCGCTGAGGGCAGGCTATGGCTACACCTTC. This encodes CASSEALRAGYGYTF.

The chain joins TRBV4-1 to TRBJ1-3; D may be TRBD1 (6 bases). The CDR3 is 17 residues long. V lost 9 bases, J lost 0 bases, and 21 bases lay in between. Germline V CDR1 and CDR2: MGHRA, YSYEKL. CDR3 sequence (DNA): TGCGCCAGTCGGAGCTATAAAGGGGGAAACTCTGGAAACACCATATATTTT. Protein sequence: CASRSYKGGNSGNTIYF.

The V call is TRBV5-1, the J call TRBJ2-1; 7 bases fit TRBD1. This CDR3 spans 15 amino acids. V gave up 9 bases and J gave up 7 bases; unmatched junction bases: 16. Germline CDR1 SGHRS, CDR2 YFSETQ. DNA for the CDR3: TGCGCCACCTCGCCACAATTGGGACAGATAAATGAGCAGTTCTTC. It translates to CATSPQLGQINEQFF.

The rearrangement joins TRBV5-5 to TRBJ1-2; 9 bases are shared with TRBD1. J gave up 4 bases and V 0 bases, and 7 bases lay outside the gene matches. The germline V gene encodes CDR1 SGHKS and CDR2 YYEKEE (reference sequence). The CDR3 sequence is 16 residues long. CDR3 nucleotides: TGTGCCAGCAGCTTGGGACAGGGGGTAGAGCGCTATGGCTACACCTTC. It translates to CASSLGQGVERYGYTF.

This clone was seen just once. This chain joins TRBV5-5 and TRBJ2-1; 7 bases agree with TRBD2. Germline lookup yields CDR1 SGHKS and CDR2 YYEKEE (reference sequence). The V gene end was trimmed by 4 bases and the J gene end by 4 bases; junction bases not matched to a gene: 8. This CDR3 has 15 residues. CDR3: CASSRAGLSYNEQFF. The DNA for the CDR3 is TGTGCCAGCAGCCGCGCGGGACTATCATACAATGAGCAGTTCTTC. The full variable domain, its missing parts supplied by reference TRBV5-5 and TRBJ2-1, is DAGVTQSPTHLIKTRGQQVTLRCSPISGHKSVSWYQQVLGQGPQFIFQYYEKEERGRGNFPDRFSARQFPNYSSELNVNALLLGDSALYLCASSRAGLSYNEQFFGPGTRLTVL.

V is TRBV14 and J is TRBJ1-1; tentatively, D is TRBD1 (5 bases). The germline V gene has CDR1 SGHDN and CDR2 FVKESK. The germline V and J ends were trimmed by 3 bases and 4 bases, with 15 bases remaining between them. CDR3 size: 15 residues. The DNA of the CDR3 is TGTGCCAGCAGCCACGACCCCGGGGGGAGCACTGAAGCTTTCTTT. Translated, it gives CASSHDPGGSTEAFF.

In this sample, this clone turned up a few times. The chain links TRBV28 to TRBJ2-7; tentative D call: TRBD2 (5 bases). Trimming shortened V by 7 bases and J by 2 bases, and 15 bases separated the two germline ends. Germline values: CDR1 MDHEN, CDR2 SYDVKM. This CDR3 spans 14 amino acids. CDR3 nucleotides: TGTGCCAGCACTCGGCTAGCAGCCCCCTACGAGCAGTACTTC. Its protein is CASTRLAAPYEQYF.

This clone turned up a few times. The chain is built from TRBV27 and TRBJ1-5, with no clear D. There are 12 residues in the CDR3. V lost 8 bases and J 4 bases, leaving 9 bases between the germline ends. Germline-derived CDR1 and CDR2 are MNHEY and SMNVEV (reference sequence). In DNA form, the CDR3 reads TGTGCCAGCCAAACTGAAAATCAGCCCCAGCATTTT. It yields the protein CASQTENQPQHF.

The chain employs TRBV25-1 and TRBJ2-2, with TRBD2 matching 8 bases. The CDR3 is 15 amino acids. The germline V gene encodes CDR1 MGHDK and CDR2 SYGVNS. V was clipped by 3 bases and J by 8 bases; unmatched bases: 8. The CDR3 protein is CASSESGSGGGELFF. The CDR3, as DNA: TGTGCCAGCAGTGAGAGCGGGAGCGGCGGAGGGGAGCTGTTTTTT.

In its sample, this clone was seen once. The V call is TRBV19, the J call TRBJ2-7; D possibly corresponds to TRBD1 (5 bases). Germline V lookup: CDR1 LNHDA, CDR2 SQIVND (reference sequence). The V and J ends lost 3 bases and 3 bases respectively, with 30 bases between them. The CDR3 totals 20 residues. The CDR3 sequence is CASSIRGPFRSETVGYEQYF. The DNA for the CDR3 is TGTGCCAGTAGTATTAGAGGTCCTTTCCGTTCGGAGACAGTCGGCTACGAGCAGTACTTC.

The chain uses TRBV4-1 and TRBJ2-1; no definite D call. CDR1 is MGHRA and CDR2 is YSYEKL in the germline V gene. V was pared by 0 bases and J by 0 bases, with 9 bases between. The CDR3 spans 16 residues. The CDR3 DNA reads TGCGCCAGCAGCCAAGATGGGCCGAGCTCCTACAATGAGCAGTTCTTC. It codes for CASSQDGPSSYNEQFF.

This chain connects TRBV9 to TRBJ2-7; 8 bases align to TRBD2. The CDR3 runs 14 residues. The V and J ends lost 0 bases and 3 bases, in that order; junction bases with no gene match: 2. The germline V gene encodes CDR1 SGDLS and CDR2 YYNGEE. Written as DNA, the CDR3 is TGTGCCAGCAGCGTAGCGGGACTAGACTACGAGCAGTACTTC. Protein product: CASSVAGLDYEQYF.

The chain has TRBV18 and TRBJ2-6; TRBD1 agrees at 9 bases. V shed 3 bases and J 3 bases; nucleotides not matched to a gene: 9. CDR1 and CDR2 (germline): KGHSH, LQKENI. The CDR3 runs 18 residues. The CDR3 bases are TGTGCCAGCTCACCGACGGGACAGGGTTTAATTGGGGCCAACGTCCTGACTTTC. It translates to CASSPTGQGLIGANVLTF. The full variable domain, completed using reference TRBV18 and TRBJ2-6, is NAGVMQNPRHLVRRRGQEARLRCSPMKGHSHVYWYRQLPEEGLKFMVYLQKENIIDESGMPKERFSAEFPKEGPSILRIQQVVRGDSAAYFCASSPTGQGLIGANVLTFGAGSRLTVL.

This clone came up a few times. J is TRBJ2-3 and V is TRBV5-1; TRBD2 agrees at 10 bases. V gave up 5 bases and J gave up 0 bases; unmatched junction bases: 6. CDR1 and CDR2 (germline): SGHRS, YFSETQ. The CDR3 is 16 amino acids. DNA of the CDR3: TGCGCCAGCAGGCTGACTAGCGGGTCTAGCACAGATACGCAGTATTTT. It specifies CASRLTSGSSTDTQYF.

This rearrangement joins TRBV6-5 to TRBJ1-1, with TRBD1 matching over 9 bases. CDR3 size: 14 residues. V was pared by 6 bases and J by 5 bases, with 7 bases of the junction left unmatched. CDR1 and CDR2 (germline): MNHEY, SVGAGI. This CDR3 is CASSQSTGGTEAFF. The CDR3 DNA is TGTGCCAGCAGCCAGTCGACAGGGGGGACTGAAGCTTTCTTT.

CDR3 coding DNA: TGTGCCAGCAGCATACGAGCGGATGAGCAGTTCTTC. Its protein is CASSIRADEQFF. The rearrangement joins TRBV9 to TRBJ2-1, with D possibly TRBD2 on 5 matching bases. The CDR3 consists of 12 residues. V dropped 4 bases and J dropped 8 bases, with 10 bases sitting between them. In germline, CDR1 is SGDLS, CDR2 YYNGEE.

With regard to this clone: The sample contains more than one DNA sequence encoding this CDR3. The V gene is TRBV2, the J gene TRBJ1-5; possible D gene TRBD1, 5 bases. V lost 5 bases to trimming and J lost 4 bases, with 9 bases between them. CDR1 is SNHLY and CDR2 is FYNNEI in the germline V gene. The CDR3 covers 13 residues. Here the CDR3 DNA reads TGTGCCAGCAGTTGGGGGGGAAATCAGCCCCAGCATTTT. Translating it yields CASSWGGNQPQHF. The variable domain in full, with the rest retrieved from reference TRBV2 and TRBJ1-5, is EPEVTQTPSHQVTQMGQEVILRCVPISNHLYFYWYRQILGQKVEFLVSFYNNEISEKSEIFDDQFSVERPDGSNFTLKIRSTKLEDSAMYFCASSWGGNQPQHFGDGTRLSIL.

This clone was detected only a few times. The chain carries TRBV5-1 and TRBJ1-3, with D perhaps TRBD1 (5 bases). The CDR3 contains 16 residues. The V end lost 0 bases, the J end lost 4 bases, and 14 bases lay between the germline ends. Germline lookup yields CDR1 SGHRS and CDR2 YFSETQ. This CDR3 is CASSLAGDWSGNTIYF. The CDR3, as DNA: TGCGCCAGCAGCTTGGCTGGGGACTGGTCGGGAAACACCATATATTTT.